The subject of this entry is one T cell receptor beta chain. Its antigen is not identified. The treatment denotes: approximately 9-day PBMC culture with coronavirus spike peptide pools or control peptides (ViraFEST assay). This sample is part of a study of vaccination and CD4 T cells after COVID-19. Cultured CD4+ T cell DNA underwent sequencing with the Oncomine TCR Beta short-read assay. TCRdb redid the calling of the PCR reads with MiXCR, one entry per CDR3 protein. This sample carries some 20,000 distinct CDR3 sequences, less than 55% of them seen once, and the ten largest clones take 2.5% to 3.5%. Sample: CD4+ T cells from blood, cultured in vitro, taken after SARS-CoV-2 vaccination. This clonotype was obtained from a human donor who had recovered from COVID-19.

Here the CDR3 DNA reads TGTGCCAGCAGTTACGAGTGGGGGACCGGGAGCCTTCGCAATGAGCAGTTCTTC. As protein: CASSYEWGTGSLRNEQFF. The chain links TRBV6-2 or TRBV6-3 to TRBJ2-1; D possibly corresponds to TRBD2 (6 bases). The germline CDR1 and CDR2 sequences are MNHEY and SVGEGT. The CDR3 spans 18 residues. Trimming cost V 2 bases and J 6 bases, with 23 bases left between them.